The clone carrying this T cell receptor (beta chain) was observed a handful of times. Its antigen remains unidentified. This record comes from a study of beta chain features in type 1 diabetes. Study-level background: Patients did not differ from healthy donors in age, gender or cell yield.

The CDR3 length is 12 residues. Looked up from germline, CDR1 is LNHDA and CDR2 is SQIVND (reference sequence). Trimming pared 2 bases from V and 7 bases from J, leaving 5 bases between. Overall study results and limits: Moderate but significant shortening of TCRB CDR3s was recorded in all four CD4+ subsets from Type 1 diabetes patients.

The sequenced template was cDNA made from the entire isolated RNA. Generated by immunoSEQ multiplex PCR, the TCRdb table keeps only in-frame clones and is missing some. The sample records 900,000 or so clones, roughly a sixth being singletons. This chain connects TRBV19 to TRBJ2-2; D is unresolved. Sequencing was carried out using naive CD4+ T cells from blood. This receptor was identified in a woman aged 18-29 years in good health. DNA of the CDR3: TGTGCCAGTAGTATACCGGACGGGGAGCTGTTTTTT. Translating gives CASSIPDGELFF.